Included here is one T cell receptor (beta chain) sequence, with context. This entry belongs to a study of graft-versus-host responses after intestinal transplantation. Study-level information: Multivisceral, liver-intestinal, or isolated intestinal grafts went to recipients.

Intraepithelial and lamina propria lymphocytes were isolated from graft specimens. The protocol was immunoSEQ multiplex PCR, while the TCRdb copy is restricted to in-frame clones and leaves out a portion. The sample lists thousands of clones; about 82% were seen once. Trimming pared 4 bases from V and 5 bases from J, leaving 7 bases between. This CDR3 spans 11 amino acids. Per the germline V gene, CDR1 is SGHRS and CDR2 is YFSETQ. Here the sequenced sample was ileum tissue, taken roughly 19 weeks after transplant. The sequence derives from a human patient who received an intestinal transplant, so some T cells may come from the graft donor. The chain links TRBV5-1 to TRBJ2-7, with no clear D. The CDR3 region is CASSGQNEQYF. CDR3 coding DNA: TGCGCCAGCAGCGGGCAAAACGAGCAGTACTTC.